These 27 T cell receptor beta chains originate from one sample sequenced in a study of blood T cell repertoires in COVID-19. Data came from immunoSEQ multiplex PCR; TCRdb stores just in-frame clones and leaves some out. This sample has under 300,000 clones, with roughly 90% found just once. Specimen: PBMCs or T cells enriched from blood (not recorded which). These receptors all stem from a woman aged 40 to 55 with acute COVID-19.

This clone was counted once. The V and J genes are TRBV6-5 and TRBJ1-4; no definite D call. In germline, CDR1 is MNHEY, CDR2 SVGAGI. V gave up 2 bases and J gave up 0 bases, with 10 bases separating them. The CDR3 is 16 residues long. CDR3: CASSYGGFATNEKLFF. CDR3 DNA: TGTGCCAGCAGTTACGGCGGGTTTGCAACTAATGAAAAACTGTTTTTT.

This sequence joins TRBV19 and TRBJ1-5; 11 nucleotides align to TRBD1. The CDR3 covers 14 residues. Germline V gene sequence: CDR1 LNHDA, CDR2 SQIVND (reference sequence). V lost 8 bases and J lost 4; bases outside the gene matches: 4. The CDR3 region is CASDRDRGNQPQHF. In DNA form, the CDR3 reads TGTGCCAGTGACCGGGACAGGGGGAATCAGCCCCAGCATTTT.

The chain joins TRBV5-1 to TRBJ2-1, with D maybe TRBD2 (5 bases). CDR1 is SGHRS, CDR2 YFSETQ, per germline. The CDR3 has 13 residues. V gave up 5 bases and J gave up 5 bases, with 11 bases separating them. DNA for the CDR3: TGCGCCAGCAGAGTGGGAGCCAACAATGAGCAGTTCTTC. This codes for CASRVGANNEQFF.

V usage is TRBV5-1 and J usage is TRBJ1-2; D perhaps matches TRBD1 (5 bases). V was pared by 0 bases and J by 8 bases, with 14 bases between. CDR1 and CDR2 from the germline V gene are SGHRS and YFSETQ. The CDR3 is made up of 14 amino acids. CDR3 in DNA: TGCGCCAGCAGCTTGGAACGCCAGGGTAGCGGCTACACCTTC. Translation: CASSLERQGSGYTF. The full variable domain, completed using reference TRBV5-1 and TRBJ1-2, is KAGVTQTPRYLIKTRGQQVTLSCSPISGHRSVSWYQQTPGQGLQFLFEYFSETQRNKGNFPGRFSGRQFSNSRSEMNVSTLELGDSALYLCASSLERQGSGYTFGSGTRLTVV.

This clone was picked up one time. This rearrangement joins TRBV14 to TRBJ1-2; D unclear. The V end was cut by 1 base, the J end by 7 bases, with 13 bases between. Germline V gene data show CDR1 as SGHDN and CDR2 as FVKESK. This CDR3 has 14 residues. The CDR3 here is CASSQAAGSLGYTF. CDR3 bases: TGTGCCAGCAGCCAAGCGGCAGGATCTCTTGGCTACACCTTC.

This clone was recorded only once. V and J are TRBV27 and TRBJ1-2; TRBD1 might be the D (6 bases). Germline V CDR1 and CDR2: MNHEY, SMNVEV (reference sequence). Trimming shortened V by 0 bases and J by 8 bases, and 13 bases separated the two germline ends. There are 14 residues in the CDR3. Here the CDR3 reads CASSLSPRGGGYTF. CDR3 bases: TGTGCCAGCAGTTTATCCCCCAGGGGTGGGGGCTACACCTTC.

The gene calls are TRBV3-1 (or the pseudogene TRBV3-2) and TRBJ1-5; TRBD1 might be the D (6 bases). Germline V gene data show CDR1 as LGHDT and CDR2 as YNNKEL (reference sequence). Trimming shortened V by 4 bases and J by 2 bases, and 9 bases separated the two germline ends. The CDR3 has 14 residues. DNA for the CDR3: TGTGCCAGCAGCCCCAAGGGGGGCAATCAGCCCCAGCATTTT. The encoded protein is CASSPKGGNQPQHF.

The chain carries TRBV10-1 and TRBJ2-3; 8 positions match TRBD2. CDR3 size: 13 residues. Germline loops: CDR1 WNHNN, CDR2 SYGVQD (reference sequence). V shed 6 bases and J 6 bases; nucleotides not matched to a gene: 5. The CDR3 reads CASSPSGLDTQYF. CDR3 sequence (DNA): TGCGCCAGCAGCCCTAGCGGGCTGGATACGCAGTATTTT.

The chain is built from TRBV11-3 and TRBJ2-3, with 11 positions matching TRBD2. The trim removed 1 base at V and 3 bases at J, leaving 3 bases unmatched. The germline gives CDR1 SGHNT, CDR2 YENEEA. The CDR3 has 16 residues. In DNA form, the CDR3 reads TGTGCCAGCAGCTTAGTTAGCGGGAGGGGGACAGATACGCAGTATTTT. It codes for CASSLVSGRGTDTQYF.

The chain combines TRBV7-2 with TRBJ1-2; TRBD1 is a possible D gene (6 bases). The CDR3 is made up of 14 amino acids. The V and J ends lost 2 bases and 5 bases respectively, with 12 bases between them. The germline CDR1 and CDR2 sequences are SGHTA and FQGNSA. The CDR3 coding sequence is TGTGCCAGCAGCTTATACGGGGGGCAGTATGGCTACACCTTC. Translation: CASSLYGGQYGYTF.

This clone was detected only a few times. The V and J genes are TRBV6-6 and TRBJ2-2, with 9 bases aligning to TRBD2. V shed 5 bases, J shed 1 base, and the junction held 17 bases outside the gene matches. The CDR3 covers 20 residues. Germline assignment: CDR1 MNHNY and CDR2 SVGAGI (reference sequence). Here the CDR3 reads CASSPSTGRLAGRNTGELFF. In DNA form, the CDR3 reads TGTGCCAGCAGTCCCTCCACAGGGCGTCTAGCGGGAAGGAACACCGGGGAGCTGTTTTTT.

J is TRBJ2-7 and V is TRBV3-1 (or the pseudogene TRBV3-2), with D unclear. In germline, CDR1 is LGHDT, CDR2 YNNKEL (reference sequence). The CDR3 is 14 residues long. The ends were cut back, 0 bases at V and 7 bases at J, with 13 bases in the middle. This CDR3 is CASSQEGETWEQYF. CDR3 sequence (DNA): TGTGCCAGCAGCCAAGAAGGCGAGACTTGGGAGCAGTACTTC.

This chain uses TRBV9 with TRBJ2-3; 7 nucleotides align to TRBD1. Looked up from germline, CDR1 is SGDLS and CDR2 is YYNGEE. The CDR3 runs to 14 residues. V gave up 5 bases and J gave up 1 base; unmatched junction bases: 4. CDR3 loop: CASSSQGGTDTQYF. CDR3 sequence (DNA): TGTGCCAGCAGTTCCCAGGGGGGCACAGATACGCAGTATTTT.

The chain recombines TRBV7-2 with TRBJ2-1; 12 bases align to TRBD2. V was pared by 4 bases and J by 9 bases, with 1 base of the junction left unmatched. The CDR3 is 13 residues long. CDR1 and CDR2 (germline): SGHTA, FQGNSA. The CDR3 reads CASSWGLAGEQFF. In DNA form, the CDR3 reads TGTGCCAGCAGCTGGGGACTAGCGGGTGAGCAGTTCTTC. The full variable domain, with the rest looked up from reference TRBV7-2 and TRBJ2-1, is GAGVSQSPSNKVTEKGKDVELRCDPISGHTALYWYRQSLGQGLEFLIYFQGNSAPDKSGLPSDRFSAERTGGSVSTLTIQRTQQEDSAVYLCASSWGLAGEQFFGPGTRLTVL.

The chain joins TRBV6-5 to TRBJ2-1, with TRBD1 as a possible D gene (5 bases). This CDR3 has 13 amino acids. The V and J ends lost 3 bases and 5 bases respectively, with 8 bases between them. Germline V gene lookup returns CDR1 MNHEY and CDR2 SVGAGI. The chain's CDR3 is CASSYFRDNEQFF. The CDR3 DNA sequence: TGTGCCAGCAGTTATTTCAGGGACAATGAGCAGTTCTTC.

CDR3 bases: TGTGCCAGCAGTCCGCGGGGGGGAGGTTTCACAGATACGCAGTATTTT. It specifies CASSPRGGGFTDTQYF. The chain couples TRBV27 to TRBJ2-3; 9 bases match TRBD2. J was trimmed by 2 bases and V by 5 bases; bases with no gene match: 8. CDR3 size: 16 residues. CDR1 and CDR2 from the germline V gene are MNHEY and SMNVEV (reference sequence).

The J gene is TRBJ1-2, the V gene TRBV12-3 or TRBV12-4; TRBD1 is a possible D gene (6 bases). This CDR3 has 13 residues. The V gene lost 3 bases and the J gene lost 8 bases, with 13 bases spanning the gap. The CDR3 is CASSLGPGDGYTF. As DNA, the CDR3 is TGTGCCAGCAGTTTGGGGCCAGGGGACGGCTACACCTTC.

This chain connects TRBV11-3 to TRBJ2-1, with D maybe TRBD2 (6 bases). Germline CDR1 SGHNT, CDR2 YENEEA. Deletions cut 8 bases from V and 7 bases from J, with 12 bases between. The CDR3 loop spans 12 amino acids. The DNA of the CDR3 is TGTGCCAGCGGGGAGGTTGGGAATGAGCAGTTCTTC. It codes for CASGEVGNEQFF.

The chain's CDR3 is CASSLAEGLSGNTIYF. As DNA, the CDR3 is TGTGCCAGCAGCTTAGCGGAGGGGTTGTCTGGAAACACCATATATTTT. The rearrangement uses TRBV13 and TRBJ1-3; D is perhaps TRBD1 (5 bases). The V and J ends lost 1 base and 1 base respectively, with 11 bases between them. The CDR3 spans 16 residues. The germline V gene encodes CDR1 PRHDT and CDR2 FYEKMQ (reference sequence).

Note on this clone: Other DNA sequences of this sample code for an identical CDR3. This sequence joins TRBV15 and TRBJ1-1; D ambiguous. The CDR3 is 13 residues long. Trimming shortened V by 5 bases and J by 1 base, and 8 bases separated the two germline ends. Germline loops: CDR1 LNHNV, CDR2 YYDKDF (reference sequence). DNA of the CDR3: TGTGCCACCAGCCGAGCGGGGAACACTGAAGCTTTCTTT. Protein: CATSRAGNTEAFF.

This chain connects TRBV7-6 to TRBJ2-3; the match to TRBD2 covers 10 bases. Germline V gene data show CDR1 as SGHVS and CDR2 as FNYEAQ. The J segment lost 0 bases and the V segment lost 6 bases, leaving 6 bases of the junction unmatched. This CDR3 region has 16 residues. The CDR3 DNA sequence: TGTGCCAGCAGTCCCCTAGCGGGGGAAAGCACAGATACGCAGTATTTT. It is translated as CASSPLAGESTDTQYF.

This chain connects TRBV5-1 to TRBJ1-1; D is possibly TRBD1 (5 bases). CDR1 and CDR2 from the germline V gene are SGHRS and YFSETQ. There are 13 residues in the CDR3. V lost 2 bases and J 2 bases, leaving 7 bases between the germline ends. The CDR3 here is CASSLQDNTEAFF. The CDR3 region has the DNA TGCGCCAGCAGCTTACAGGACAACACTGAAGCTTTCTTT.

The chain links TRBV20-1 to TRBJ2-7; D may be TRBD1 (6 bases). V gave up 3 bases and J gave up 3 bases, with 18 bases separating them. This CDR3 spans 15 amino acids. The germline V gene encodes CDR1 DFQATT and CDR2 SNEGSKA (reference sequence). CDR3 nucleotide sequence: TGCAGTGCTAGTAAGGCAGGGGTAGGGAACTACGAGCAGTACTTC. It is translated as CSASKAGVGNYEQYF.

The gene calls are TRBV5-1 and TRBJ1-2, with 10 nucleotides matching TRBD1. Germline values: CDR1 SGHRS, CDR2 YFSETQ. After removal of 3 bases from V and 2 bases from J, the junction contained 7 bases not matched to a gene. This CDR3 is built from 16 residues. This CDR3 is CASSSKTGGRNYGYTF. DNA of the CDR3: TGCGCCAGCAGCTCTAAGACAGGGGGCCGGAACTATGGCTACACCTTC.

This clone was recorded only once. The V gene is TRBV27, the J gene TRBJ1-5; D is uncertain. The V gene's germline CDR1 is MNHEY and CDR2 SMNVEV (reference sequence). This CDR3 is built from 15 residues. Trimming left V 2 bases short and J 0 bases short, with 8 bases between. The CDR3 reads CASSLRGYSNQPQHF. CDR3 bases: TGTGCCAGCAGTTTACGGGGATATAGCAATCAGCCCCAGCATTTT.

This sequence joins TRBV2 and TRBJ1-6; D might be TRBD1 (6 bases). The V gene lost 8 bases and the J gene lost 2 bases, with 7 bases spanning the gap. The germline V gene has CDR1 SNHLY and CDR2 FYNNEI. The CDR3 is made up of 13 amino acids. CDR3 DNA sequence: TGTGCCAGCCGGGACACCTATAATTCACCCCTCCACTTT. Translation: CASRDTYNSPLHF.

The genes are TRBV12-3 or TRBV12-4 and TRBJ1-6, with D uncertain. V was cut by 7 bases and J by 7 bases, with 11 bases left in between. The CDR3 sequence is 13 residues long. The CDR3 sequence: CASTPEMNSPLHF. The DNA of the CDR3 is TGTGCCAGCACCCCTGAGATGAATTCACCCCTCCACTTT.